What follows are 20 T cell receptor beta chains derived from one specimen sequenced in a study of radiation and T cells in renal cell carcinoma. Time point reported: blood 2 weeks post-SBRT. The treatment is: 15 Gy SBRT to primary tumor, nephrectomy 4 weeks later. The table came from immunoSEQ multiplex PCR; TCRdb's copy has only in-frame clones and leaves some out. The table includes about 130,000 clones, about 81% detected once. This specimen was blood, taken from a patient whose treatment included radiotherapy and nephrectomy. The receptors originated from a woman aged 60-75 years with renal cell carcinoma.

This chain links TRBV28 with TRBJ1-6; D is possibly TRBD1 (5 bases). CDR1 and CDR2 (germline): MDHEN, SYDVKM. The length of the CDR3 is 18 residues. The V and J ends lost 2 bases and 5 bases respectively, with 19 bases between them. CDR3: CASSLPPAGAGNNSPLHF. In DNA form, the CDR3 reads TGTGCCAGCAGTTTACCCCCGGCCGGGGCTGGAAATAATTCACCCCTCCACTTT.

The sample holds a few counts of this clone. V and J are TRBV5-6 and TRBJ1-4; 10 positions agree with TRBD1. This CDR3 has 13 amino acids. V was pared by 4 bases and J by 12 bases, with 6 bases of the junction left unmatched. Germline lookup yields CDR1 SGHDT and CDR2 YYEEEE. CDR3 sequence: CASSPGTGDELFF. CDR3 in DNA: TGTGCCAGCAGCCCCGGGACAGGGGACGAACTGTTTTTT.

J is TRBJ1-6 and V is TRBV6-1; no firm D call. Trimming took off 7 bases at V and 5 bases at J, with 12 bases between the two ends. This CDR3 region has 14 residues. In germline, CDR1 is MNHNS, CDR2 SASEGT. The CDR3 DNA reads TGTGCCAGCATGGCGAGACAAAATAATTCACCCCTCCACTTT. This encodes CASMARQNNSPLHF.

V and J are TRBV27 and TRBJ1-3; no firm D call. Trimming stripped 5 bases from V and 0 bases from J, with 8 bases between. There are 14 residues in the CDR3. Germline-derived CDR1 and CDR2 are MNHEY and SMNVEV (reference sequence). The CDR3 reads CASSLLSSGNTIYF. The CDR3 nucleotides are TGTGCCAGCAGTCTCCTATCCTCTGGAAACACCATATATTTT.

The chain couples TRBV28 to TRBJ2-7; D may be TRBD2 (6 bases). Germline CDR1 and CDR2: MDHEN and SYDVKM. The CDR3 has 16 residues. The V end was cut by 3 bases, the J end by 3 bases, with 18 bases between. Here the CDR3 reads CASSFSWTTWDYEQYF. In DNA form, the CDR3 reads TGTGCCAGCAGTTTCTCTTGGACTACCTGGGACTACGAGCAGTACTTC. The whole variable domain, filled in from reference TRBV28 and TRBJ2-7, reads DVKVTQSSRYLVKRTGEKVFLECVQDMDHENMFWYRQDPGLGLRLIYFSYDVKMKEKGDIPEGYSVSREKKERFSLILESASTNQTSMYLCASSFSWTTWDYEQYFGPGTRLTVT.

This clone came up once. The CDR3 reads CASSLDPLGNEQFF. Here the CDR3 DNA reads TGTGCCAGCAGCTTAGATCCACTCGGCAATGAGCAGTTCTTC. This rearrangement joins TRBV7-9 to TRBJ2-1; no clear D. Trimming left V 1 base short and J 6 bases short, with 10 bases between. The CDR3 covers 14 residues. Germline loops: CDR1 SEHNR, CDR2 FQNEAQ (reference sequence).

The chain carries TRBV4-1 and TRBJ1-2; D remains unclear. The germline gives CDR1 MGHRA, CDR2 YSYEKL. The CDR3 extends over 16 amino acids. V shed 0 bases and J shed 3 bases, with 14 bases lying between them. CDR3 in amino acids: CASSQDVWRQDYGYTF. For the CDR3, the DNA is TGCGCCAGCAGCCAAGACGTATGGAGGCAGGACTATGGCTACACCTTC.

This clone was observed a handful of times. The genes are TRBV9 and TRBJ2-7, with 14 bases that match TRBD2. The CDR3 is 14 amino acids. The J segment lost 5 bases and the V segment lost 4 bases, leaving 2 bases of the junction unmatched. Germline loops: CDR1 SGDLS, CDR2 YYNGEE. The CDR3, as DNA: TGTGCCAGCAGCTTGACTAGCGGGGGGGACGAGCAGTACTTC. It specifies CASSLTSGGDEQYF.

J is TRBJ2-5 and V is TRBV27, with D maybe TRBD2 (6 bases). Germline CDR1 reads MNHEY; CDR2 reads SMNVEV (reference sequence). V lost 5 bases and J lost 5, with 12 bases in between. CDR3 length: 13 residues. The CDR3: CASSPLGGETQYF. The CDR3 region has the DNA TGTGCCAGCAGTCCCCTCGGGGGTGAGACCCAGTACTTC.

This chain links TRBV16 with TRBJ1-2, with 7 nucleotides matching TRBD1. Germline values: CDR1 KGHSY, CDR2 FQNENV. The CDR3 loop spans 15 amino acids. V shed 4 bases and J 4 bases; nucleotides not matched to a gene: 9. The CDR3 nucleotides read TGTGCCAGCAGCCTCGCCGGGACAGCCCGCTATGGCTACACCTTC. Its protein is CASSLAGTARYGYTF.

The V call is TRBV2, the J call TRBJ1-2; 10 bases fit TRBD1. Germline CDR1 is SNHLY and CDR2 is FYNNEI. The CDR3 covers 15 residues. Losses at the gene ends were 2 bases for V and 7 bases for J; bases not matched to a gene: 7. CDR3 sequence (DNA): TGTGCCAGCAGTGAAACGGATGGACAGGGGGGTGGCTACACCTTC. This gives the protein CASSETDGQGGGYTF.

The chain's CDR3 is CASSLEGEGIGYTF. As DNA, the CDR3 is TGCGCCAGCAGCTTGGAGGGGGAAGGAATCGGCTACACCTTC. The gene calls are TRBV5-1 and TRBJ1-2; D is possibly TRBD1 (6 bases). V lost 0 bases, J lost 8 bases, and 14 bases lay in between. Germline CDR1 reads SGHRS; CDR2 reads YFSETQ. The CDR3 runs to 14 residues.

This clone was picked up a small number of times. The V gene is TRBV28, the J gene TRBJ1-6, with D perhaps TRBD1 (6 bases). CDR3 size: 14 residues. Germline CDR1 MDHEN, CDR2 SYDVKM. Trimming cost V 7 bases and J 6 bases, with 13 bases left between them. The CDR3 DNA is TGTGCCAGCACCCTACAGGGACCTAATTCACCCCTCCACTTT. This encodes CASTLQGPNSPLHF.

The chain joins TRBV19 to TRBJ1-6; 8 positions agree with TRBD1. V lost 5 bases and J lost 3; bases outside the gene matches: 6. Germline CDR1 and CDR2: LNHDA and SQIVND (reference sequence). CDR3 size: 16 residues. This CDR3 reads CASSSTGVVYNSPLHF. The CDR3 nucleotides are TGTGCCAGTAGTTCGACAGGGGTGGTCTATAATTCACCCCTCCACTTT. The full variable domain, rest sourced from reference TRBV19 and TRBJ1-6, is DGGITQSPKYLFRKEGQNVTLSCEQNLNHDAMYWYRQDPGQGLRLIYYSQIVNDFQKGDIAEGYSVSREKKESFPLTVTSAQKNPTAFYLCASSSTGVVYNSPLHFGNGTRLTVT.

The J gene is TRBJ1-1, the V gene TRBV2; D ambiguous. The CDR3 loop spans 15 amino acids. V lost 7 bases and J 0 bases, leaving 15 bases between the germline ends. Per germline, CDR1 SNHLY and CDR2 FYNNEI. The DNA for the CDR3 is TGTGCCAGCAAGGCTGGCAGCGGATTGAACACTGAAGCTTTCTTT. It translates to CASKAGSGLNTEAFF.

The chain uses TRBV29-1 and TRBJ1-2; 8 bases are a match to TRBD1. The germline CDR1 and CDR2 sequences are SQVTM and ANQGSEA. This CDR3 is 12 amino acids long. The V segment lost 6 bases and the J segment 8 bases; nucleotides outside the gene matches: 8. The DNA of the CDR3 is TGCAGCGTCTGGACAGGGCTGGGGGGCTACACCTTC. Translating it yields CSVWTGLGGYTF. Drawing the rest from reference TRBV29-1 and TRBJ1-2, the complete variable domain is SAVISQKPSRDICQRGTSLTIQCQVDSQVTMMFWYRQQPGQSLTLIATANQGSEATYESGFVIDKFPISRPNLTFSTLTVSNMSPEDSSIYLCSVWTGLGGYTFGSGTRLTVV.

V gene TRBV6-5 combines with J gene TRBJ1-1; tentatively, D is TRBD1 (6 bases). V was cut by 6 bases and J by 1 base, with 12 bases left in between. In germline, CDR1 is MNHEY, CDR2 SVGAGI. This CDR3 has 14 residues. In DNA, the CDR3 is TGTGCCAGCAGCCACAGGGCCCCGAACACTGAAGCTTTCTTT. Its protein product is CASSHRAPNTEAFF.

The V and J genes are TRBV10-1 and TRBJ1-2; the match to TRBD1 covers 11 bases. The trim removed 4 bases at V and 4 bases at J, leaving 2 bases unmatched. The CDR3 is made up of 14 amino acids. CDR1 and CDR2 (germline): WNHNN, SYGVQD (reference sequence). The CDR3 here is CASSAGTGGYGYTF. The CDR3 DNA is TGCGCCAGCAGTGCCGGGACAGGGGGCTATGGCTACACCTTC.

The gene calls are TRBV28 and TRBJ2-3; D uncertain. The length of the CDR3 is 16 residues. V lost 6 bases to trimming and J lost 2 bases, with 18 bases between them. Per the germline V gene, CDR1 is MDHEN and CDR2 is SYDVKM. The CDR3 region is CASSPATDTFTDTQYF. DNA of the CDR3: TGTGCCAGCAGCCCCGCCACCGACACTTTCACAGATACGCAGTATTTT. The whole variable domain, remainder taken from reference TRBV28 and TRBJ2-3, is DVKVTQSSRYLVKRTGEKVFLECVQDMDHENMFWYRQDPGLGLRLIYFSYDVKMKEKGDIPEGYSVSREKKERFSLILESASTNQTSMYLCASSPATDTFTDTQYFGPGTRLTVL.

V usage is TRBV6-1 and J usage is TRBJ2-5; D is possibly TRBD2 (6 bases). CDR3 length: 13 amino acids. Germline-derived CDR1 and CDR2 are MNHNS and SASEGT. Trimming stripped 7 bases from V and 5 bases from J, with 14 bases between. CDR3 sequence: CASMGGARETQYF. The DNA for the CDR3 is TGTGCCAGCATGGGGGGTGCCCGGGAGACCCAGTACTTC.